One sample yielded the 21 T cell receptor beta chains listed below, sequenced in a study of T cells in Graves' hyperthyroidism and ophthalmopathy. TCR beta CDR3 region amplification was performed from RNA transcripts. A first-round RT-PCR of the TCR CDR3 used the HTBI primer set. TCRdb ran MiXCR on the multiplex PCR reads and lists one entry per CDR3 protein. The table includes 700,000 or so distinct CDR3 sequences, about a sixth detected once. Sequencing input: blood. Receptor source: a man aged 18 to 35 with Graves' hyperthyroidism.

This clonotype was picked up many times. The genes are TRBV28 and TRBJ2-5; D tentatively reads TRBD1 or TRBD2 (6 bases each). V lost 4 bases to trimming and J lost 1 base, with 19 bases between them. The CDR3 extends over 17 amino acids. Germline assignment: CDR1 MDHEN and CDR2 SYDVKM. The CDR3 coding sequence is TGTGCCAGCAGTTCTTTTCAGCGAGGGGGGACCCAAGAGACCCAGTACTTC. It specifies CASSSFQRGGTQETQYF.

This clonotype was counted a few times. The chain joins TRBV14 to TRBJ2-3; the match to TRBD2 covers 10 bases. The CDR3 is made up of 16 amino acids. Per germline, CDR1 SGHDN and CDR2 FVKESK. V lost 4 bases to trimming and J lost 1 base; unmatched junction nucleotides: 5. In DNA form, the CDR3 reads TGTGCCAGCAGCCGTAGACTAGCGGGCCGCACAGATACGCAGTATTTT. Translation: CASSRRLAGRTDTQYF.

The table lists this clonotype with many counts. The CDR3 DNA reads TGTGCCAGCCGCTCTCGAGCAGGGTCCCGAACCTATAATTCACCCCTCCACTTT. Translating it yields CASRSRAGSRTYNSPLHF. The V call is TRBV12-3 or TRBV12-4, the J call TRBJ1-6, with a weak D call TRBD1 (5 bases). This CDR3 is 18 amino acids long. The V end was cut by 8 bases, the J end by 2 bases, with 22 bases between.

The chain joins TRBV25-1 to TRBJ2-6; no firm D call. The CDR3 contains 15 residues. V was pared by 4 bases and J by 4 bases, with 11 bases between. Germline V gene sequence: CDR1 MGHDK, CDR2 SYGVNS. Here the CDR3 DNA reads TGTGCCAGCAGTGGGGCAGTTAGCGGGGCCAACGTCCTGACTTTC. Translated: CASSGAVSGANVLTF.

This clonotype occurred many times. The chain joins TRBV20-1 to TRBJ2-7; D unresolved. Germline V gene sequence: CDR1 DFQATT, CDR2 SNEGSKA (reference sequence). This CDR3 has 12 amino acids. V dropped 1 base and J dropped 2 bases, with 6 bases sitting between them. CDR3 bases: TGCAGTGCTAGAGCCGGCCCCTACGAGCAGTACTTC. Translated: CSARAGPYEQYF.

This clonotype was counted at least ten times. The chain joins TRBV30 to TRBJ2-5; no definite D call. Germline CDR1 is GTSNPN and CDR2 is SVGIG (reference sequence). The CDR3 contains 12 residues. Trimming took 0 bases from V and 5 from J, leaving 7 bases between them. CDR3 bases: TGTGCCTGGAGTGTCTCCCAGGAGACCCAGTACTTC. Translated: CAWSVSQETQYF.

This clonotype has just a few counts. This chain connects TRBV29-1 to TRBJ2-7, with TRBD1 matching 11 bases. This CDR3 region has 13 residues. V was clipped by 4 bases and J by 5 bases; unmatched bases: 4. Germline assignment: CDR1 SQVTM and CDR2 ANQGSEA. CDR3 amino acids: CSVAPGQGDEQYF. The CDR3 DNA follows: TGCAGCGTTGCCCCGGGACAGGGGGACGAGCAGTACTTC.

This clonotype was observed once. The rearrangement uses TRBV11-2 and TRBJ2-7; no reliable D call. V was trimmed by 3 bases and J by 2 bases, leaving 8 bases between them. Germline V CDR1 and CDR2: SGHAT, FQNNGV. This CDR3 contains 13 residues. Written as DNA, the CDR3 is TGTGCCAGCAGCTTTGAGACTCCCTACGAGCAGTACTTC. Amino acid sequence: CASSFETPYEQYF.

This clonotype was detected only a few times. A much more abundant neighbour one base away suggests this may be a read error. V usage is TRBV11-2 and J usage is TRBJ2-5; TRBD2 matches at 7 bases. This CDR3 comprises 15 residues. Germline V lookup: CDR1 SGHAT, CDR2 FQNNGV. Germline trimming cut 5 bases from V and 5 bases from J; bases unmatched to any gene: 11. As DNA, the CDR3 is TGTGCCAGCAGCCACGGGACTACTCGTTCGGAGACCCAGTACTTC. It codes for CASSHGTTRSETQYF.

The chain combines TRBV11-2 with TRBJ1-2; no definite D call. The CDR3 extends over 16 amino acids. Trimming shortened V by 4 bases and J by 5 bases, and 20 bases separated the two germline ends. Germline-derived CDR1 and CDR2 are SGHAT and FQNNGV. CDR3 in amino acids: CASSSPRSGPLYGYTF. The CDR3 region has the DNA TGTGCCAGCAGCTCGCCCCGAAGTGGACCTTTATATGGCTACACCTTC.

This sequence joins TRBV6-9 and TRBJ2-2, with TRBD1 identical over 7 bases. The V segment lost 4 bases and the J segment 6 bases; nucleotides outside the gene matches: 5. The CDR3 totals 14 residues. CDR1 is MNHGY, CDR2 SVAAGI, per germline. The CDR3 sequence: CASSSTGVAGELFF. CDR3 DNA: TGTGCCAGCAGTTCAACAGGGGTCGCCGGGGAGCTGTTTTTT.

This clonotype has at least ten counts. The J gene is TRBJ1-1, the V gene TRBV27, with TRBD1 identical over 12 bases. CDR3 length: 16 residues. CDR1 is MNHEY and CDR2 is SMNVEV in the germline V gene (reference sequence). The J segment lost 6 bases and the V segment lost 6 bases, leaving 11 bases of the junction unmatched. CDR3 bases: TGTGCCAGCAGCCATTTGCCGGGACAGGGGGCGGCTGAAGCTTTCTTT. Protein: CASSHLPGQGAAEAFF.

This clonotype was detected ten times or more. The chain uses TRBV30 and TRBJ2-3; perhaps TRBD2 as D (5 bases). The CDR3 is made up of 15 amino acids. The germline gives CDR1 GTSNPN, CDR2 SVGIG (reference sequence). V shed 2 bases and J shed 2 bases, with 14 bases lying between them. The CDR3 loop is CAWSPAGGLTDTQYF. The DNA for the CDR3 is TGTGCCTGGAGTCCCGCGGGCGGACTCACAGATACGCAGTATTTT.

The rearrangement links TRBV19 to TRBJ1-1; the match to TRBD1 covers 7 bases. The CDR3 loop spans 15 amino acids. With V trimmed by 5 bases and J by 5 bases, 11 bases remained unmatched. Germline assignment: CDR1 LNHDA and CDR2 SQIVND (reference sequence). The CDR3 protein is CASSSWRQGETEAFF. For the CDR3, the DNA is TGTGCCAGTAGTTCCTGGAGACAGGGAGAGACTGAAGCTTTCTTT.

DNA of the CDR3: TGTGCCAGCAGTTCGGGCGGGGGCTCCAATGAGCAGTTCTTC. Translation gives CASSSGGGSNEQFF. This sequence joins TRBV13 and TRBJ2-1, with a tentative D call TRBD2 (7 bases). The CDR3 contains 14 residues. Trimming took off 6 bases at V and 6 bases at J, with 15 bases between the two ends. Germline V gene sequence: CDR1 PRHDT, CDR2 FYEKMQ (reference sequence).

DNA of the CDR3: TGCAGTGCTAGTCAGGCGACAGGGACCGGGGAGCTGTTTTTT. Amino acids: CSASQATGTGELFF. The V and J genes are TRBV20-1 and TRBJ2-2, with 7 positions matching TRBD1. Germline CDR1 and CDR2: DFQATT and SNEGSKA (reference sequence). The trim removed 3 bases at V and 5 bases at J, leaving 6 bases unmatched. The CDR3 is made up of 14 amino acids.

This clonotype was seen ten or more times. The rearrangement links TRBV6-1 to TRBJ1-5, with D possibly being TRBD1 (5 bases). Per germline, CDR1 MNHNS and CDR2 SASEGT. The CDR3 contains 15 residues. V lost 6 bases, J lost 2 bases, and 14 bases lay in between. Written as DNA, the CDR3 is TGTGCCAGCAGCTCCGGGGCTTATGGCAATCAGCCCCAGCATTTT. It translates to CASSSGAYGNQPQHF.

This clonotype was seen ten or more times. The chain joins TRBV20-1 to TRBJ1-1; 8 nucleotides agree with TRBD1. CDR1 and CDR2 (germline): DFQATT, SNEGSKA (reference sequence). V lost 1 base, J lost 3 bases, and 1 base stayed unmatched. The CDR3 covers 13 residues. CDR3 loop: CSARARGHTEAFF. CDR3 bases: TGCAGTGCTAGAGCCAGGGGGCACACTGAAGCTTTCTTT.

This chain connects TRBV6-1 to TRBJ2-2, with TRBD2 identical over 14 bases. The germline gives CDR1 MNHNS, CDR2 SASEGT. V shed 0 bases, J shed 6 bases, and the junction held 6 bases outside the gene matches. The CDR3 extends over 18 amino acids. The CDR3 region is CASSEAGLAGGLAGELFF. The CDR3 DNA is TGTGCCAGCAGTGAAGCAGGACTAGCGGGAGGTCTGGCCGGGGAGCTGTTTTTT.

This clonotype was counted between two and nine times. The genes are TRBV9 and TRBJ2-3; TRBD2 aligns across 10 bases. J gave up 0 bases and V 0 bases, and 1 base lay outside the gene matches. Per the germline V gene, CDR1 is SGDLS and CDR2 is YYNGEE. The CDR3 is 16 residues long. CDR3 nucleotide sequence: TGTGCCAGCAGCGTAGGAGCGGGAGGGAGCACAGATACGCAGTATTTT. This codes for CASSVGAGGSTDTQYF.

This sequence joins TRBV3-1 and TRBJ2-7; 9 bases align to TRBD2. Germline V gene sequence: CDR1 LGHDT, CDR2 YNNKEL (reference sequence). V shed 7 bases and J 3 bases; nucleotides not matched to a gene: 7. The CDR3 extends over 14 amino acids. CDR3 DNA sequence: TGTGCCAGCACCTATAGCGGGAGTATCTACGAGCAGTACTTC. Translating it yields CASTYSGSIYEQYF.